The rows below give T cell receptor beta chains drawn from one sample of a study of OX40 agonist ivuxolimab in advanced cancers. Sequencing was performed with immunoSEQ multiplex PCR; in TCRdb, only in-frame clones are kept and a portion is missing. Of about 100,000 clones in the sample, approximately 95% were seen once. Specimen: CD4+ or CD8+ T cells sorted from blood, collected in a trial of the OX40 agonist ivuxolimab. These receptors originate from an adult with an advanced solid tumor such as melanoma, head and neck, liver or kidney cancer. The CDR3 runs from the conserved cysteine through the conserved F or W. The D gene is left open where the match is weak. Expanded clones are given a class, and other clones once, few, many or no size at all.

size	D	J	V	DNA	CDR3
NA	NA	TRBJ2-1	TRBV18	TGTGCCAGCTCACCACCGGGGGCCAACTACAATGAGCAGTTCTTC	CASSPPGANYNEQFF
NA	NA	TRBJ1-5	TRBV7-9	TGTGCCAGCAGCCCTCAAGCCGGGACCGATAGCAATCAGCCCCAGCATTTT	CASSPQAGTDSNQPQHF
NA	NA	TRBJ2-7	TRBV6-5	TGTGCCAGCAGTTTATCTATGATTTACGAGCAGTACTTC	CASSLSMIYEQYF
NA	NA	TRBJ1-2	TRBV27	TGTGCCAGCAGCTTACAGTGGGACGGGGGGAACTATGGCTACACCTTC	CASSLQWDGGNYGYTF
NA	NA	TRBJ1-2	TRBV27	TGTGCCAGCAGTTTATGGGGGGGAGGTGACTATGGCTACACCTTC	CASSLWGGGDYGYTF
NA	TRBD1	TRBJ2-7	TRBV5-1	TGCGCCAGCAGCCAATGGACAGGGGACGAGCAGTACTTC	CASSQWTGDEQYF
NA	TRBD2	TRBJ2-1	TRBV7-9	TGTGCCAGCAGCCACAGCGGGACCTACAATGAGCAGTTCTTC	CASSHSGTYNEQFF
NA	NA	TRBJ2-7	TRBV7-2	TGTGCCAGCAGCAACAGGGTCGAGCAGTACTTC	CASSNRVEQYF
once	TRBD2	TRBJ2-3	TRBV4-2	TGTGCCAGCAGCTCGCGGACTAGCGGGGGGACAGATACGCAGTATTTT	CASSSRTSGGTDTQYF
once	TRBD1	TRBJ2-7	TRBV7-9	TGTGCCAGCAGCTTATCAGACAGGGGGATGCACGAGCAGTACTTC	CASSLSDRGMHEQYF
NA	NA	TRBJ1-1	TRBV5-6	TGTGCCAGCAGCTTGGTCGGACACAGCAACACTGAAGCTTTCTTT	CASSLVGHSNTEAFF
NA	NA	TRBJ1-1	TRBV4-3	TGCGCCAGCAGCCAAGACCAGGAGGGAGACACTGAAGCTTTCTTT	CASSQDQEGDTEAFF
NA	TRBD2	TRBJ2-1	TRBV19	TGTGCCAGTAGTCCCGGTACGGGAGGGCACTTCAATGAGCAGTTCTTC	CASSPGTGGHFNEQFF